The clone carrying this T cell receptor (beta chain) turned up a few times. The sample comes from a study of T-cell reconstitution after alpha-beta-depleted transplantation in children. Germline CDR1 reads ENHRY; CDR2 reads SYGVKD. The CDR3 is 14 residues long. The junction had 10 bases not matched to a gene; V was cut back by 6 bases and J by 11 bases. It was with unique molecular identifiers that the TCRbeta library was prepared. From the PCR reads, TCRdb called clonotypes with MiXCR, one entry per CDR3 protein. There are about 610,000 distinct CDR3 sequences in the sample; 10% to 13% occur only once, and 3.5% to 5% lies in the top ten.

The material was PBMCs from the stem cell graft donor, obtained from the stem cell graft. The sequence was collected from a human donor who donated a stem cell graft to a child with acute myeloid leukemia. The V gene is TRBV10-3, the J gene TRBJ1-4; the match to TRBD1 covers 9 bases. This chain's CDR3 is CAIRPPGQGGKLFF. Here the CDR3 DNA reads TGTGCCATCAGACCTCCGGGACAGGGAGGGAAACTGTTTTTT.